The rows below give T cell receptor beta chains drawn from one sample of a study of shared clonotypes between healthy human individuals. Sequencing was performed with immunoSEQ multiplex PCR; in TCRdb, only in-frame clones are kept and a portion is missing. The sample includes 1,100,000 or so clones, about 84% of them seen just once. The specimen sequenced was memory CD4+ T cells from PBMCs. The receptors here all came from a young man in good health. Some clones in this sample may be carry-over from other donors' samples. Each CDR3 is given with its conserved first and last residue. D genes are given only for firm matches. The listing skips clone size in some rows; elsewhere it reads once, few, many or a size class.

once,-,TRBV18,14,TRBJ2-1,CASSPRALLNEQFF,TGTGCCAGCTCACCCCGCGCTCTGCTGAATGAGCAGTTCTTC
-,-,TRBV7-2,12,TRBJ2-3,CASSLLADTQYF,TGTGCCAGCAGCTTACTTGCAGATACGCAGTATTTT
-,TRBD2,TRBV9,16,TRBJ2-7,CASSAKSSGPFYEQYF,TGTGCCAGCAGCGCCAAGTCTAGCGGACCTTTCTACGAGCAGTACTTC
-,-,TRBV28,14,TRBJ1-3,CASRPDRSGNTIYF,TGTGCCAGCAGGCCAGATCGCTCTGGAAACACCATATATTTT
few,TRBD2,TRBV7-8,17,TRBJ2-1,CASSSYRTSGFYNEQFF,TGTGCCAGCAGCTCCTATAGAACTAGCGGGTTTTACAATGAGCAGTTCTTC
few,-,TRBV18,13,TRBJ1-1,CASSSDRNTEAFF,TGTGCCAGCTCATCCGACAGGAACACTGAAGCTTTCTTT
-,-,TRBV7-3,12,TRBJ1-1,CASSPDGSEAFF,TGTGCCAGCAGTCCGGACGGGTCAGAAGCTTTCTTT
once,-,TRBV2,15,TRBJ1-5,CASSEARYSNQPQHF,TGTGCCAGCAGTGAAGCGCGGTATAGCAATCAGCCCCAGCATTTT
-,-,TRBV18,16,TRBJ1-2,CASSPRLGDFDYGYTF,TGTGCCAGCTCACCACGCCTTGGGGACTTTGACTATGGCTACACCTTC
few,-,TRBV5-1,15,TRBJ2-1,CASSLRDRLDNEQFF,TGCGCCAGCAGCTTGAGGGACCGCCTCGACAATGAGCAGTTCTTC
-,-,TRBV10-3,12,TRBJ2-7,CAIMGSSYEQYF,TGTGCCATCATGGGGAGCTCCTACGAGCAGTACTTC
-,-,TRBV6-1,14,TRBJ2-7,CASSFRGPSYEQYF,TGTGCCAGCAGTTTCCGGGGTCCGTCCTACGAGCAGTACTTC
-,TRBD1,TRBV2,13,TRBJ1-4,CAGQGGTNEKLFF,TGTGCCGGACAGGGGGGGACTAATGAAAAACTGTTTTTT
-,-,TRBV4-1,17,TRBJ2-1,CASSQDVFGLNGGEQFF,TGCGCCAGCAGCCAAGATGTCTTCGGGCTCAATGGGGGGGAGCAGTTCTTC
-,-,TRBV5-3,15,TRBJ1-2,CARSLADGRPYGYTF,TGTGCCAGAAGCTTGGCCGATGGGCGTCCCTATGGCTACACCTTC
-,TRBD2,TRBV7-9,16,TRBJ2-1,CASSLRAGGPYNEQFF,TGTGCCAGCAGCTTAAGAGCGGGAGGGCCTTATAATGAGCAGTTCTTC
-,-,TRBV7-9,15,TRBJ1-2,CASSLAPLRSSGYTF,TGTGCCAGCAGCTTAGCGCCGTTGAGGTCCAGCGGCTACACCTTC
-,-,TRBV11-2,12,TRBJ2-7,CASSSQGLEQYF,TGTGCCAGCAGCTCACAGGGCCTCGAGCAGTACTTC
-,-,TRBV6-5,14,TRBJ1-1,CASSSPGEGSEAFF,TGTGCCAGCAGTTCCCCGGGGGAGGGCTCTGAAGCTTTCTTT
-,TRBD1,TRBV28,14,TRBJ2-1,CASTPGQGSREQFF,TGTGCCAGCACCCCGGGACAGGGATCTCGTGAGCAGTTCTTC
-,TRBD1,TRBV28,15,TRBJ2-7,CASSPRTGRSYEQYF,TGTGCCAGCAGCCCCAGGACAGGCCGGAGCTACGAGCAGTACTTC
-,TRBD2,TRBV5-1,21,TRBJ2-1,CASSLADKRTSGRSLGNEQFF,TGCGCCAGCAGCTTGGCCGACAAGAGGACTAGCGGGAGGTCTTTGGGTAACGAGCAGTTCTTC
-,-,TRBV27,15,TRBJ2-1,CASSPLADPYNEQFF,TGTGCCAGCAGTCCTCTAGCCGATCCCTACAATGAGCAGTTCTTC
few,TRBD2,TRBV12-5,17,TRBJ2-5,CASGLGTSGGNQETQYF,TGTGCTAGTGGTTTGGGGACTAGCGGGGGCAACCAAGAGACCCAGTACTTC
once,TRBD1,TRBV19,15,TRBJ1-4,CASSIPSRGDEKLFF,TGTGCCAGTAGTATTCCGAGCAGGGGGGATGAAAAACTGTTTTTT
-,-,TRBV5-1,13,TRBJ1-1,CASSLEPEGEAFF,TGCGCCAGCAGCTTGGAGCCGGAAGGTGAAGCTTTCTTT
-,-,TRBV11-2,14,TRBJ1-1,CASSLSRRPSEAFF,TGTGCCAGCAGCTTAAGTCGGCGACCCTCCGAGGCTTTCTTT
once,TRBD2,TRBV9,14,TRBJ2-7,CASSEGTSLREQYF,TGTGCCAGCAGCGAGGGGACTAGCTTACGGGAGCAGTACTTC
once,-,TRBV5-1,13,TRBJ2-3,CASSLGQGDTQYF,TGCGCCAGCAGCTTGGGCCAGGGAGATACGCAGTATTTT